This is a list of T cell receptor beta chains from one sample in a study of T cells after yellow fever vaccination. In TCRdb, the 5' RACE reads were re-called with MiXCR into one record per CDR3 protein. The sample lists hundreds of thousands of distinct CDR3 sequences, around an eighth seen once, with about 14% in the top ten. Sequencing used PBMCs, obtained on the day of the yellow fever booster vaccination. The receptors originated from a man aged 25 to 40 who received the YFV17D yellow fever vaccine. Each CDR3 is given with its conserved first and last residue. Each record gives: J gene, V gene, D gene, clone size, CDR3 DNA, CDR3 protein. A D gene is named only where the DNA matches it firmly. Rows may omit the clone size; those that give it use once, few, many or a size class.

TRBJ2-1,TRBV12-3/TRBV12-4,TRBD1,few,TGTGCCAGCAGTCCCGGACAGGCACGAGGGGTGACGTTCTTC,CASSPGQARGVTFF
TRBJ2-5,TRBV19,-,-,TGTGCCAGTAGTATTGGAGGGCCAGGGTTGGGGGAGACCCAGTACTTC,CASSIGGPGLGETQYF
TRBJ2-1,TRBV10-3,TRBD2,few,TGTGCCATCAGTGAGTCCGCCGGGACTAGCTCGCTCTTC,CAISESAGTSSLF
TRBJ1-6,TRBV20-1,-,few,TGCAGTGCTCAGTCATATGGAAGCTCCTATAATTCACCCCTCCACTTT,CSAQSYGSSYNSPLHF
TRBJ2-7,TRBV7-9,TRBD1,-,TGTGCCAGCAGCTTGTCGACAGGGGGCAACGAGCAGTACTTC,CASSLSTGGNEQYF
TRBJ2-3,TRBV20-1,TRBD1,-,TGCAGTGCCACGGACAGGGGGGGGACAGATACGCAGTATTTT,CSATDRGGTDTQYF
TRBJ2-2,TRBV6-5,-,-,TGTGCCAGCAGTTTCAGTTTGGGGGAGCTGTTTTTT,CASSFSLGELFF
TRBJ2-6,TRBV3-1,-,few,TGTGCCAGCAGCCAGGGGGTCTTTGGGGCCAACGTCCTGACTTTC,CASSQGVFGANVLTF
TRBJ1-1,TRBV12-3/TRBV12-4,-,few,TGTGCCAGCAGAGATCGGGCCATGAACACTGAAGCTTTCTTT,CASRDRAMNTEAFF
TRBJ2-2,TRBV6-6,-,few,TGTGCCAGCAGTTTCCCGAGGGGGGAGCTGTTTTTT,CASSFPRGELFF
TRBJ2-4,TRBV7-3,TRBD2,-,TGTGCCAGCAGCTTAACCGGCGGTAGCGGGACCCGACAGCCCAAAAACATTCAGTACTTC,CASSLTGGSGTRQPKNIQYF
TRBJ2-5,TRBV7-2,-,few,TGTGCCAGCAGCTTCCAACCTCACGTAACCCCCCAAGAGACCCAGTACTTC,CASSFQPHVTPQETQYF
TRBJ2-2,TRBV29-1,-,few,TGCAGCGCGGACAGTTACACCGGGGAGCTGTTTTTT,CSADSYTGELFF
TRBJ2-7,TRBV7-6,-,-,TGTGCCAGCAGCTTAGAACTTCTCTCCGGCGAGCAGTACTTC,CASSLELLSGEQYF
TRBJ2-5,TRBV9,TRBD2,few,TGTGCCAGCAGCGCGCGGACTAGCGGGATAGGCGAGACCCAGTACTTC,CASSARTSGIGETQYF
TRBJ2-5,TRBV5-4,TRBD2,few,TGTGCCAGCAGCTCGCAACCGGGACTAGCGGGAGTGGGAAAGACCCAGTACTTC,CASSSQPGLAGVGKTQYF
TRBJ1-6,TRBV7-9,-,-,TGTGCCAGCAGCTTAGGGGCTAGTAATTCACCCCTCCACTTT,CASSLGASNSPLHF
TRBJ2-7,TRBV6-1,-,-,TGTGCCAGCAGGATCCCGGGCTACGAGCAGTACTTC,CASRIPGYEQYF
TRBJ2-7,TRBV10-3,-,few,TGTGCCACTCAGGAAGGGAATAGCTACGAGCAGTACTTC,CATQEGNSYEQYF
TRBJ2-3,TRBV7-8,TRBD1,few,TGTGCCAGCAGCTGGGGACAGGGGAGCACAGATACGCAGTATTTT,CASSWGQGSTDTQYF
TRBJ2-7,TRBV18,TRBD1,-,TGTGCCAGCTCTCCCGACGCCGGGACAGGGTACTACGAGCAGTACTTC,CASSPDAGTGYYEQYF
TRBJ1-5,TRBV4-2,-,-,TGTGCCAGCAGCCTCAACGCCGATCAGCCCCAGCATTTT,CASSLNADQPQHF
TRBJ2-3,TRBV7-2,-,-,TGTGCCGGCGGGGAGCGGCCTGGCACAGATACGCAGTATTTT,CAGGERPGTDTQYF
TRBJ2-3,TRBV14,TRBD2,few,TGTGCCAGCAGCCAAGATCCTAGCGGGAGAGAGGCAGATACGCAGTATTTT,CASSQDPSGREADTQYF
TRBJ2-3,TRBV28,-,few,TGTGCCGCAAGGGAGGATACGCAGTATTTT,CAAREDTQYF
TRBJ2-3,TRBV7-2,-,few,TGTGCCAGCAGCTTAGAGTTAGCGAGGGGGGCAGATACGCAGTATTTT,CASSLELARGADTQYF
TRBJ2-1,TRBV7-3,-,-,TGTGCCAGCAGCTCTTACGGAGGGGGAAATGAGCAGTTCTTC,CASSSYGGGNEQFF
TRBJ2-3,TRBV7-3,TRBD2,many,TGTGCCAGCAGCTTAGGTGGCGGGAGGTTGGGCACAGATACGCAGTATTTT,CASSLGGGRLGTDTQYF
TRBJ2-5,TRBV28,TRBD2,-,TGTGCCAGCAGTTCTAGCGGGGCCTCCCAAGAGACCCAGTACTTC,CASSSSGASQETQYF
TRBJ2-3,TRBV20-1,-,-,TGCAGTGCTTGGCCGACAGATACGCAGTATTTT,CSAWPTDTQYF
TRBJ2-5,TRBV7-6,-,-,TGTGCCAGCAGCCTGACTCCTAAAACGCAAGAGACCCAGTACTTC,CASSLTPKTQETQYF
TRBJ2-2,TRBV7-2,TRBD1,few,TGTGCCAGCAGCTTAGCCTTTACAGGGGGCCCCACCGGGGAGCTGTTTTTT,CASSLAFTGGPTGELFF
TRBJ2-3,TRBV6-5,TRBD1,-,TGTGCCAGCAGTTACTCGGGACAGAACACAGATACGCAGTATTTT,CASSYSGQNTDTQYF
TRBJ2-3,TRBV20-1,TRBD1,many,TGCAGTGCTACTCCGGGACAGTATTCAGATACGCAGTATTTT,CSATPGQYSDTQYF
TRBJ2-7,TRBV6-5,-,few,TGTGCCAGCAGTTATTCTAGCAATTCCTACGAGCAGTACTTC,CASSYSSNSYEQYF
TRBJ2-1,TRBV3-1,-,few,TGTGCCGCGGGCTTTCCTGAGCAGTTCTTC,CAAGFPEQFF
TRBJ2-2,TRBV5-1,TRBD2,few,TGCGCCAGCTGCTGGGGACTAGACACCGGGGAGCTGTTTTTT,CASCWGLDTGELFF
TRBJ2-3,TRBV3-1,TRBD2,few,TGTGCCAGCAGCCAACTAGCGGGAGGGATAGATACGCAGTATTTT,CASSQLAGGIDTQYF
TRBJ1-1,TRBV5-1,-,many,TGTGCCAGCAGCTTAGCCGCCAACACTGAAGCTTTCTTT,CASSLAANTEAFF
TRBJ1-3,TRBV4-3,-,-,TGCGCCAGCAGCCAAGGCCGTGAAGGGGCGCTTGGAAACACCATATATTTT,CASSQGREGALGNTIYF
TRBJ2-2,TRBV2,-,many,TGTGCCAGCGGTGGCGGGACTAACACCGGGGAGCTGTTTTTT,CASGGGTNTGELFF